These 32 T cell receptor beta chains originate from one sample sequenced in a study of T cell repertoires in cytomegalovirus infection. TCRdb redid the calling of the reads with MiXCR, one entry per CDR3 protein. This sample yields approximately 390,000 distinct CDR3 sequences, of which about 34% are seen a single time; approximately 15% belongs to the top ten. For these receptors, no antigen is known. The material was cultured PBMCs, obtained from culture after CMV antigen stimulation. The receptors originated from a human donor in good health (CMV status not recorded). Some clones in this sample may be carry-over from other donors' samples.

For the CDR3, the DNA is TGCAGCGGAATGGGACAGTACCAAGAGACCCAGTACTTC. This sequence encodes CSGMGQYQETQYF. V and J are TRBV29-1 and TRBJ2-5, with 7 bases that match TRBD1. This CDR3 region has 13 residues. V lost 7 bases and J lost 0; bases outside the gene matches: 5. Germline V gene data show CDR1 as SQVTM and CDR2 as ANQGSEA. Drawing the rest from reference TRBV29-1 and TRBJ2-5, the complete variable domain is SAVISQKPSRDICQRGTSLTIQCQVDSQVTMMFWYRQQPGQSLTLIATANQGSEATYESGFVIDKFPISRPNLTFSTLTVSNMSPEDSSIYLCSGMGQYQETQYFGPGTRLLVL.

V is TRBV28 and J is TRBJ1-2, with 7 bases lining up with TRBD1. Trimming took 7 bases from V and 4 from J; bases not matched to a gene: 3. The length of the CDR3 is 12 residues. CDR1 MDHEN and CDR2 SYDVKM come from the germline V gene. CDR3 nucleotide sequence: TGTGCCAGCAACTCAGGGGGCTATGGCTACACCTTC. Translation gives CASNSGGYGYTF.

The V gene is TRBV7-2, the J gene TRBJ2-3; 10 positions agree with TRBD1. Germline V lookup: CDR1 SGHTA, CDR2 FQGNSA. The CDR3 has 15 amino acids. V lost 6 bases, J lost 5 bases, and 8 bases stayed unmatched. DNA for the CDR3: TGTGCCAGCAGTCTAGACAGGGGGCGCGTAGATACGCAGTATTTT. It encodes CASSLDRGRVDTQYF.

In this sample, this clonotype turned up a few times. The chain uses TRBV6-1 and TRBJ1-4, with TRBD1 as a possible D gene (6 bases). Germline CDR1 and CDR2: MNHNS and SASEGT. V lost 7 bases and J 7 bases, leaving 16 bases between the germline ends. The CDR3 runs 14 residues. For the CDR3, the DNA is TGTGCCAGCATGGTAGGGGGTAACCCTGAAAAACTGTTTTTT. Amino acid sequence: CASMVGGNPEKLFF.

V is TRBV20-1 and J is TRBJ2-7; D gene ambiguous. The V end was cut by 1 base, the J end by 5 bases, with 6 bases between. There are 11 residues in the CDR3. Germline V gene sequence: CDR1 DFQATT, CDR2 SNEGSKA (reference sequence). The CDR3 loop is CSARARDEQYF. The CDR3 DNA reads TGCAGTGCTAGAGCCCGGGACGAGCAGTACTTC.

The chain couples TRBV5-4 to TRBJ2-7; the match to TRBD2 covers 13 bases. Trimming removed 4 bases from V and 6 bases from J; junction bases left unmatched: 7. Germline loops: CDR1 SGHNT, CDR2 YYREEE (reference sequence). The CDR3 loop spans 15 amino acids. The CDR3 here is CASSTRTSGSGEQYF. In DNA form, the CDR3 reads TGTGCCAGCAGCACCAGGACTAGCGGGAGCGGCGAGCAGTACTTC.

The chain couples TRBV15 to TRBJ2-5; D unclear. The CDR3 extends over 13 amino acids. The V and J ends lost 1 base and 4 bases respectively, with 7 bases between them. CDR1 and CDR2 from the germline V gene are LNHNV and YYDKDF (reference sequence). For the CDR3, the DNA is TGTGCCACCAGCAGAGCCGGGCGAGAGACCCAGTACTTC. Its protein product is CATSRAGRETQYF.

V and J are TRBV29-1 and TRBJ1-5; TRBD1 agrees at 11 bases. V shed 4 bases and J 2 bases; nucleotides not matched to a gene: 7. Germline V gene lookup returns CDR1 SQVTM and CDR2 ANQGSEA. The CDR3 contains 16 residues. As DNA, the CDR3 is TGCAGCGTTGGGTACGGACAGGGGGCTGGCAATCAGCCCCAGCATTTT. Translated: CSVGYGQGAGNQPQHF.

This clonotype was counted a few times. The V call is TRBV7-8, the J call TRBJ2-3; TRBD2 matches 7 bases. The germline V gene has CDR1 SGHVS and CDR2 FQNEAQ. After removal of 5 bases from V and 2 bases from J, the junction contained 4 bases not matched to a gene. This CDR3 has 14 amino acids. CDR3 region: CASSRSGYTDTQYF. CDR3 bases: TGTGCCAGCAGCCGTAGCGGGTACACAGATACGCAGTATTTT.

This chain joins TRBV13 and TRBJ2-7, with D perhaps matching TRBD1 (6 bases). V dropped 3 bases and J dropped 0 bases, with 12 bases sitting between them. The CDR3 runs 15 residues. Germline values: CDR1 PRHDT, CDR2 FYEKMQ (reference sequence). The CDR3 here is CASSFRRTVSYEQYF. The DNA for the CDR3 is TGTGCCAGCAGCTTTCGTCGGACAGTCTCCTACGAGCAGTACTTC.

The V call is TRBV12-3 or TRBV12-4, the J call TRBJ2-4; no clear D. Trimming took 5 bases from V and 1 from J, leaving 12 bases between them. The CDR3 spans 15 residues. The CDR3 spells CASSPQGLAKNIQYF. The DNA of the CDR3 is TGTGCCAGCAGTCCCCAAGGGCTGGCCAAAAACATTCAGTACTTC.

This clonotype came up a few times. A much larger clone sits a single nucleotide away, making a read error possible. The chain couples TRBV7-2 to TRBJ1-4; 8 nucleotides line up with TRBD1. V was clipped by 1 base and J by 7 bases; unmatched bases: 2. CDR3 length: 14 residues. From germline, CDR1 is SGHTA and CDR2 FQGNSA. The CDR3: CASSLGTGTEKLFF. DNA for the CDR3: TGTGCCAGCAGCTTAGGGACAGGGACTGAAAAACTGTTTTTT.

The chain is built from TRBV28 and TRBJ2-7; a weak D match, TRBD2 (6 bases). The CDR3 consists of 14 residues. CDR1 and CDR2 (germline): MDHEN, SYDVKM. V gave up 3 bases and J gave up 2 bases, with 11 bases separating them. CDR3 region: CASSLGGRTYEQYV. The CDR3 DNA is TGTGCCAGCAGTTTGGGGGGACGGACCTACGAGCAGTACGTC.

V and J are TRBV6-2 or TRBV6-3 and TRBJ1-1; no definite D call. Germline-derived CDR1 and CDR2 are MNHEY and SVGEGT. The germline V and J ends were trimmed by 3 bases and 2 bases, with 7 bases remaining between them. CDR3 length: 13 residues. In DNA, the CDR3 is TGTGCCAGCAGTTATCGACCCAACACTGAAGCTTTCTTT. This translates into CASSYRPNTEAFF.

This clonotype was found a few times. The chain's CDR3 is CASSPVGRNTEAFF. CDR3 nucleotide sequence: TGTGCCAGCAGCCCAGTGGGGAGGAACACTGAAGCTTTCTTT. The chain employs TRBV12-3 or TRBV12-4 and TRBJ1-1; D not resolved. V was shortened by 6 bases and J by 1 base, with 12 bases between the two germline ends. This CDR3 region has 14 residues.

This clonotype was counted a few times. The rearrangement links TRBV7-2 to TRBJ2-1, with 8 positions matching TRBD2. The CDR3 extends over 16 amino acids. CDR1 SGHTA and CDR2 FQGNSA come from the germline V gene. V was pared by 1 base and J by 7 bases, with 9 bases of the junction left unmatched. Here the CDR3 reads CASSLDSGTRNNEQFF. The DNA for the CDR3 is TGTGCCAGCAGCTTAGATTCCGGGACTAGAAATAATGAGCAGTTCTTC.

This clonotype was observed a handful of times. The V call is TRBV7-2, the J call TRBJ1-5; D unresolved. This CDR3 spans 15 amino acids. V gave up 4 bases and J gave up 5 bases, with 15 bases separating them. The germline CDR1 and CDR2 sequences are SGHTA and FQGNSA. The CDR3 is CASSYSGELHQPQHF. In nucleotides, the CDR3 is TGTGCCAGCAGCTACAGCGGGGAATTGCATCAGCCCCAGCATTTT.

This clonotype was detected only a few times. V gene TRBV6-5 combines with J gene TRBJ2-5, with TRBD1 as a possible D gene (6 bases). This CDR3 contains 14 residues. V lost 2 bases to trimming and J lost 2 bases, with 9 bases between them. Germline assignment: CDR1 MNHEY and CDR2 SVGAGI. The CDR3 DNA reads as TGTGCCAGCAGTTACCAGGACAGTCAAGAGACCCAGTACTTC. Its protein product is CASSYQDSQETQYF.

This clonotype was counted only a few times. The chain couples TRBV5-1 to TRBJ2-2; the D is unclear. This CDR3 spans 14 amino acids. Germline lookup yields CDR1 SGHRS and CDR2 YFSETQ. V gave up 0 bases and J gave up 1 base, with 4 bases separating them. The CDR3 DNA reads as TGCGCCAGCAGCTTGGCCATGAACACCGGGGAGCTGTTTTTT. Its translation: CASSLAMNTGELFF.

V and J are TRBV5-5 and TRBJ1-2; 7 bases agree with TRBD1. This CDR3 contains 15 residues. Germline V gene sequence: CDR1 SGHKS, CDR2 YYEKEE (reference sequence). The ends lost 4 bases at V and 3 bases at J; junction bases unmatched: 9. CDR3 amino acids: CASSPSTGRDYGYTF. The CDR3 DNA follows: TGTGCCAGCAGCCCTTCGACAGGGAGGGACTATGGCTACACCTTC. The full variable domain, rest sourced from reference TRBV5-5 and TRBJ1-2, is DAGVTQSPTHLIKTRGQQVTLRCSPISGHKSVSWYQQVLGQGPQFIFQYYEKEERGRGNFPDRFSARQFPNYSSELNVNALLLGDSALYLCASSPSTGRDYGYTFGSGTRLTVV.

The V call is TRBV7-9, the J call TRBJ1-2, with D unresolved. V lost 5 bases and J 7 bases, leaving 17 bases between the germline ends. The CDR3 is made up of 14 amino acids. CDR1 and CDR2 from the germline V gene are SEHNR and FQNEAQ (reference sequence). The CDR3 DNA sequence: TGTGCCAGCAGCGAGACGCTTTACGTTCTTGGCTACACCTTC. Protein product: CASSETLYVLGYTF.

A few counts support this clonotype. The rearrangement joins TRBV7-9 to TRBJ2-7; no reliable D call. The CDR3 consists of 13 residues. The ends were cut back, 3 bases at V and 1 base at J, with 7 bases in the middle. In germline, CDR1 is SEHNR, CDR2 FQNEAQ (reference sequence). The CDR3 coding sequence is TGTGCCAGCAGCTTGGTATCATCCTACGAGCAGTACGTC. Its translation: CASSLVSSYEQYV.

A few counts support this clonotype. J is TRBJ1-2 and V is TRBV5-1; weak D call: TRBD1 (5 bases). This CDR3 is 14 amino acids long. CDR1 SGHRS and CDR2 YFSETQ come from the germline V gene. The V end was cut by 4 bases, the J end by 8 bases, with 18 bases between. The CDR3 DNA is TGCGCCAGCAGCCCCCTCGACAGATTTGGCGGCTACACCTTC. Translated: CASSPLDRFGGYTF. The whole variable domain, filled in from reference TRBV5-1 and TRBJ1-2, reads KAGVTQTPRYLIKTRGQQVTLSCSPISGHRSVSWYQQTPGQGLQFLFEYFSETQRNKGNFPGRFSGRQFSNSRSEMNVSTLELGDSALYLCASSPLDRFGGYTFGSGTRLTVV.

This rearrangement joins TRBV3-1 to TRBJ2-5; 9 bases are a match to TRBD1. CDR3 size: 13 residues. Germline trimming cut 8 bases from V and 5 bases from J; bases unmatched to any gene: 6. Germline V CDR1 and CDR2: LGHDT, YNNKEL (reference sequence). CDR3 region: CASWDRAGETQYF. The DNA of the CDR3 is TGTGCCAGCTGGGACAGGGCCGGCGAGACCCAGTACTTC.

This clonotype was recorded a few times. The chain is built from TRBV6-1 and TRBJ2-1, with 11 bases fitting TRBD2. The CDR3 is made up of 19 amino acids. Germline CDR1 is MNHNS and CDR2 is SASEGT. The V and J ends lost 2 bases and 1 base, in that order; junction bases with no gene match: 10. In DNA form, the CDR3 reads TGTGCCAGCAGTGAATATGCCCCCCTAGCGGGAGGTTCCTACAATGAGCAGTTCTTC. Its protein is CASSEYAPLAGGSYNEQFF.

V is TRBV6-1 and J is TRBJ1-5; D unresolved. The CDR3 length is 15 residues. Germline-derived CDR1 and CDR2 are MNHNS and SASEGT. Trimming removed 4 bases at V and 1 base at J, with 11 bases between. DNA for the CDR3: TGTGCCAGCAGTGGGCAAGGTAGCAGCAATCAGCCCCAGCATTTT. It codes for CASSGQGSSNQPQHF.

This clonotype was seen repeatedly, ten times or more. CDR3 amino acids: CASSFGGGSYEQYV. In nucleotides, the CDR3 is TGTGCCAGCAGCTTCGGTGGGGGCAGTTACGAGCAGTACGTC. The chain combines TRBV7-2 with TRBJ2-7; possible D gene TRBD1, 6 bases. V lost 3 bases, J lost 4 bases, and 13 bases lay in between. The CDR3 extends over 14 amino acids. Germline lookup yields CDR1 SGHTA and CDR2 FQGNSA.

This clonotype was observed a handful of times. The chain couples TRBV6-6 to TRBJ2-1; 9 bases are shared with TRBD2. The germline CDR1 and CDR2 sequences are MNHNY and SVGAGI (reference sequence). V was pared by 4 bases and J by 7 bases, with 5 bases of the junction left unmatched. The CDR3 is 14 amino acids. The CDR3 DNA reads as TGTGCCAGCAGTTCGCGGGGGGGTGGTAATGAGCAGTTCTTC. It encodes CASSSRGGGNEQFF.

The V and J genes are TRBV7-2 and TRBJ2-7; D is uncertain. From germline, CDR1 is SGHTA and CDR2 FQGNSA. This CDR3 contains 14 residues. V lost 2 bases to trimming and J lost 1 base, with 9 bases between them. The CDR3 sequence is CASSLNSFSYEQYF. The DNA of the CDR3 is TGTGCCAGCAGCTTAAATAGTTTTTCCTACGAGCAGTACTTC.

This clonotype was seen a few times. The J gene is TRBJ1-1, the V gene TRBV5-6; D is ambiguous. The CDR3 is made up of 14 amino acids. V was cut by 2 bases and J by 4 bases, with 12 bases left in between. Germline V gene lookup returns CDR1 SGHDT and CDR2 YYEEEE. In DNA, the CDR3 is TGTGCCAGCAGCTTTGGACCTGAACTCACTGAAGCTTTCTTT. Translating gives CASSFGPELTEAFF.

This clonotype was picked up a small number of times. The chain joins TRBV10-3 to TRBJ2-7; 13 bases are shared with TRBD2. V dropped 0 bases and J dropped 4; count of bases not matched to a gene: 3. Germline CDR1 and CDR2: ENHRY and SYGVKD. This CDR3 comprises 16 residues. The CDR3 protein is CAISESGLAGPYEQYV. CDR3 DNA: TGTGCCATCAGTGAGTCGGGACTAGCGGGACCATACGAGCAGTACGTC.

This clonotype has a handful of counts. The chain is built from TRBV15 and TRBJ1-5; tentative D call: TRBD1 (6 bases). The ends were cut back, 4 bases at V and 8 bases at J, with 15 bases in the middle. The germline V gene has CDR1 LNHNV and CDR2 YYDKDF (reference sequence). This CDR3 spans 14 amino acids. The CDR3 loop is CATSNRGDREPQHF. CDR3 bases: TGTGCCACCAGCAATAGGGGGGATCGAGAGCCCCAGCATTTT.